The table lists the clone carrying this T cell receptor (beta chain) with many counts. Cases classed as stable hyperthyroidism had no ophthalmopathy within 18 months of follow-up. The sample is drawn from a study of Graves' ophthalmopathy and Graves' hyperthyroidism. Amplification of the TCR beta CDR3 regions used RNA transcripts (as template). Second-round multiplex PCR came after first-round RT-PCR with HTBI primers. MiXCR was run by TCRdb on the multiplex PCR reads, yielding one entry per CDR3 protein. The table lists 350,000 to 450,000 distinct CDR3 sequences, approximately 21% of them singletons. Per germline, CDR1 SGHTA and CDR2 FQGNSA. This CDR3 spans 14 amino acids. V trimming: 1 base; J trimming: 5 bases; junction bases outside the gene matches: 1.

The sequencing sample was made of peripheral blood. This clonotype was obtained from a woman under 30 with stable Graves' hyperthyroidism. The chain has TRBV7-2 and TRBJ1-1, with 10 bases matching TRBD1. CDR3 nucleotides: TGTGCCAGCAGCTTAGGGGACAGGGGAACTGAAGCTTTCTTT. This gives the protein CASSLGDRGTEAFF.